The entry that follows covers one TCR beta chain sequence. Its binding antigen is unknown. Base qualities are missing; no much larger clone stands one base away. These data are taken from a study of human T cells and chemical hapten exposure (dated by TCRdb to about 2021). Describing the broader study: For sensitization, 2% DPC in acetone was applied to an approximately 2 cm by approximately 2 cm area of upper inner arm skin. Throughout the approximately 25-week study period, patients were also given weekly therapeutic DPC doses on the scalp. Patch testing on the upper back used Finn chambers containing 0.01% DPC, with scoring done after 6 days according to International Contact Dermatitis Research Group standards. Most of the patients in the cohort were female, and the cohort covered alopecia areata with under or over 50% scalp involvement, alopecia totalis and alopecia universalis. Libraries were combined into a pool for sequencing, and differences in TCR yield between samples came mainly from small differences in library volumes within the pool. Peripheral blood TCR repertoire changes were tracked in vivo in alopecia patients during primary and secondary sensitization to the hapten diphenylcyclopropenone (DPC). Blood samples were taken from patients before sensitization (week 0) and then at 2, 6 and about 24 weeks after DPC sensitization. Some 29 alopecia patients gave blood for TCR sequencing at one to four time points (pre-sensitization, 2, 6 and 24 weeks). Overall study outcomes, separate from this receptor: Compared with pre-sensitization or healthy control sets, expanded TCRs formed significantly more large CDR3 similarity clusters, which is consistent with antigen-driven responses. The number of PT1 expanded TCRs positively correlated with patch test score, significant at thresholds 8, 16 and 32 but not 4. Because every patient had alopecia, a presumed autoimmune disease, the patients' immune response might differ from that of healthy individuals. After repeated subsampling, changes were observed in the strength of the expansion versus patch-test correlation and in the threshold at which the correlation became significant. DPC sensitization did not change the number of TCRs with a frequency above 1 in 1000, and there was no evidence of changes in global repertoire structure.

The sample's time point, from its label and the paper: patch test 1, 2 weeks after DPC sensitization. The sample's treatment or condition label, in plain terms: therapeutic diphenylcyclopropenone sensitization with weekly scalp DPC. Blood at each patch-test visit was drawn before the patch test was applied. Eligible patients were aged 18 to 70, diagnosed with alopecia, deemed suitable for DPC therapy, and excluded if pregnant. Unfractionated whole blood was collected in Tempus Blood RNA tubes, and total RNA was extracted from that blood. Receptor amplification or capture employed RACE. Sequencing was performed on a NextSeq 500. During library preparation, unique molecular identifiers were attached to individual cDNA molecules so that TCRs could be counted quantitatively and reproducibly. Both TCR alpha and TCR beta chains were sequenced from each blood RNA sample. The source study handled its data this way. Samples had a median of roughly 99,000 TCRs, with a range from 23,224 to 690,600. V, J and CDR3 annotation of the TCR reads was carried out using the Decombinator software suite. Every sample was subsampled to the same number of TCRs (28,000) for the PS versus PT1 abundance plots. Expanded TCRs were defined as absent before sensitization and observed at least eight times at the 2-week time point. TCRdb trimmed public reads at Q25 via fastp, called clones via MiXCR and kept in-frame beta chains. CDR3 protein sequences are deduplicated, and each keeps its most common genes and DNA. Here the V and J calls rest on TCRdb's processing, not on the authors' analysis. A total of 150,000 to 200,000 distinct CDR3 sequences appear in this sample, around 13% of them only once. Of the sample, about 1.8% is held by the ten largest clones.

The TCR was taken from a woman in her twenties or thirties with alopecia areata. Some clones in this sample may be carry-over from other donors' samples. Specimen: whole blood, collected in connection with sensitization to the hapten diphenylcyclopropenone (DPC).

Read as DNA, the sequence is TGCGCCAGCAGCCAAGCCCCGACAGGGAACACTGAAGCTTTCTTT. Its protein reads: CASSQAPTGNTEAFF. This chain joins TRBV4-3 to TRBJ1-1, with a weak D call of TRBD1 (6 bases match). From the cysteine up to the phenylalanine, the CDR3 has a length of 15 residues. The retained sequence is limited to the CDR3, 45 bases, with the frame set at the first base. CDR1 is given as LGHNA and CDR2 as YSLEER, both from the germline V gene. At the junction V is shortened by 1 base and J by 1 base, with 10 bases in between.